This is a list of T cell receptor beta chains from one sample in a study of blood T cell repertoires in COVID-19. Profiling relied on immunoSEQ multiplex PCR, and the TCRdb table lists in-frame clones only, not all of them. This table holds 110,000 or so clones, approximately 85% found once. Sequenced: peripheral blood. All receptors come from a human donor in a cohort sampled during active COVID-19. CDR3s include the opening cysteine and the closing phenylalanine or tryptophan. D genes are given only for firm matches. Clone size is shown for a subset of rows, as once, few, many or a class of expanded clone.

TRBJ2-5 | 14 | TRBV3-1/TRBV3-2 | once | TRBD2 | TGTGCCAGCAGCCCCGGACTAGGCATAGAGACCCAGTACTTC | CASSPGLGIETQYF
TRBJ2-3 | 17 | TRBV7-9 | . | TRBD2 | TGTGCCAGCAGCCCAGGGACTAGCGGGATTCCCCACAATACGCAGTATTTT | CASSPGTSGIPHNTQYF
TRBJ2-7 | 15 | TRBV24-1 | . | . | TGTGCCACCAGTGATTCGGGCGGGGGCCGGTACGAGCAGTACTTC | CATSDSGGGRYEQYF
TRBJ2-5 | 14 | TRBV7-3 | . | . | TGTGCCAGCAGCGCCTATGGGCTTGGAGAGACCCAGTACTTC | CASSAYGLGETQYF
TRBJ1-2 | 15 | TRBV29-1 | . | . | TGCAGCGCAAAGGGGCCACAGGAGAAAGGCTATGGCTACACCTTC | CSAKGPQEKGYGYTF
TRBJ1-2 | 15 | TRBV5-5 | . | . | TGTGCCAGCAGCTTGTTAGACACGCTAAACTATGGCTACACCTTC | CASSLLDTLNYGYTF
TRBJ1-3 | 14 | TRBV3-1/TRBV3-2 | . | . | TGTGCCAGCAGCCAGTCCCTCTCTGGAAACACCATATATTTT | CASSQSLSGNTIYF
TRBJ2-1 | 13 | TRBV6-5 | . | TRBD1 | TGTGCCAGCAGAGGACAGGGGCCCGGTGAGCAGTTCTTC | CASRGQGPGEQFF
TRBJ2-2 | 15 | TRBV6-5 | . | TRBD1 | TGTGCCAGCAGTTACGTGGGACAGGGGGCCGGGGAGCTGTTTTTT | CASSYVGQGAGELFF
TRBJ2-7 | 13 | TRBV19 | . | . | TGTGCCAGTAGCCCGGGGTACTACTACGAGCAGTACTTC | CASSPGYYYEQYF
TRBJ2-2 | 16 | TRBV19 | . | TRBD2 | TGTGCCAGTAAGGGCCTTCTAGCGGGATTTACCGGGGAGCTGTTTTTT | CASKGLLAGFTGELFF
TRBJ2-5 | 13 | TRBV18 | . | TRBD1 | TGTGCCACCACCGGACAGGGCGGCGAGACCCAGTACTTC | CATTGQGGETQYF
TRBJ2-7 | 15 | TRBV24-1 | . | TRBD1 | TGTGCCACCAGTCGGGGAGGACAGGGGGCCTACGAGCAGTACTTC | CATSRGGQGAYEQYF
TRBJ2-5 | 14 | TRBV6-5 | once | . | TGTGCCAGCAGTTACTCGCCGGCCCCAGGGACCCAGTACTTC | CASSYSPAPGTQYF
TRBJ2-5 | 15 | TRBV19 | few | TRBD1 | TGTGCCAGTAGCTTAACCGACAGGGGGCGAGAGACCCAGTACTTC | CASSLTDRGRETQYF
TRBJ2-7 | 15 | TRBV11-2 | . | TRBD1 | TGTGCCAGCAGCCTACCCGACAGGGGGCCCTACGAGCAGTACTTC | CASSLPDRGPYEQYF
TRBJ1-1 | 15 | TRBV18 | . | . | TGTGCCAGCTCCCCTGGTTCAGGAACAAACACTGAAGCTTTCTTT | CASSPGSGTNTEAFF
TRBJ2-3 | 15 | TRBV19 | . | TRBD2 | TGTGCCAGTAGTAAAGGAGCGGGAGAGGGAGATACGCAGTATTTT | CASSKGAGEGDTQYF
TRBJ1-6 | 15 | TRBV7-3 | once | TRBD1 | TGTGCCAGCAGCCAGGCGGGACAGGGGAATTCACCCCTCCACTTT | CASSQAGQGNSPLHF
TRBJ2-7 | 14 | TRBV19 | once | . | TGTGCCAGTAGGTGGGGGCCCGACTCCTACGAGCAGTACTTC | CASRWGPDSYEQYF
TRBJ2-7 | 15 | TRBV6-1 | . | . | TGTGCCAGCAGTGACCGTCCGGGGGTTCCCTACGAGCAGTACTTC | CASSDRPGVPYEQYF
TRBJ2-7 | 12 | TRBV2 | . | . | TGTGCCAGCAGATCCGAACCGGGACTTCAGTACTTC | CASRSEPGLQYF
TRBJ2-3 | 13 | TRBV5-1 | . | . | TGCGCCAGCAGCTTGGCCCGAGGGGATACGCAGTATTTT | CASSLARGDTQYF
TRBJ1-5 | 17 | TRBV28 | . | . | TGTGCCAGCAGTCCGACCGTAATGGTGCGGGGGGATCAGCCCCAGCATTTT | CASSPTVMVRGDQPQHF
TRBJ1-3 | 14 | TRBV19 | . | . | TGTGCCAGTAGTTCGACAGTGACTGGAAACACCATATATTTT | CASSSTVTGNTIYF
TRBJ2-5 | 15 | TRBV5-5 | . | . | TGTGCCAGCAGCTTGGCAGGGGTCGAGCAAGAGACCCAGTACTTC | CASSLAGVEQETQYF
TRBJ2-2 | 15 | TRBV7-3 | once | . | TGTGCCAGCAGCTTAGGCAGGGTTGGGGCCGGGGAGCTGTTTTTT | CASSLGRVGAGELFF
TRBJ2-5 | 15 | TRBV5-1 | . | . | TGCGCCAGCAGATTGGGGGGCCCGTACCAAGAGACCCAGTACTTC | CASRLGGPYQETQYF
TRBJ1-5 | 15 | TRBV19 | few | TRBD1 | TGTGCCAGTAGTATGTGGGGACAGGGAAATCAGCCCCAGCATTTT | CASSMWGQGNQPQHF
TRBJ2-7 | 15 | TRBV2 | . | . | TGTGCCAGCAGGTTAAGGACTCAGGGGATAACCGAGCAGTACTTC | CASRLRTQGITEQYF
TRBJ1-1 | 13 | TRBV5-4 | . | TRBD1 | TGTGCCAGCGGGACAGGGGGCTACACTGAAGCTTTCTTT | CASGTGGYTEAFF
TRBJ2-1 | 11 | TRBV28 | . | . | TGTGCCAGCAGTAGCAGGGATGAGCAGTTCTTC | CASSSRDEQFF
TRBJ2-7 | 15 | TRBV6-5 | . | . | TGTGCCAGCATTTCCGGGCCAGGGATAGGCTACGAGCAGTACTTC | CASISGPGIGYEQYF
TRBJ2-2 | 16 | TRBV9 | few | . | TGTGCCAGCAGCGTAGAGTTGGTAGGGGGCACCGGGGAGCTGTTTTTT | CASSVELVGGTGELFF
TRBJ1-1 | 15 | TRBV3-1/TRBV3-2 | . | . | TGTGCCAGCAGCCAAGGACCGCCTACAGGGTCTGGAGCTTTCTTT | CASSQGPPTGSGAFF
TRBJ1-2 | 14 | TRBV3-1/TRBV3-2 | . | TRBD1 | TGTGCCAGCAGCCAAGGGACAGGGACATATGGCTACACCTTC | CASSQGTGTYGYTF
TRBJ2-7 | 19 | TRBV7-9 | . | TRBD1 | TGTGCCAGCAGCTCCCCAACTTCGACGGACAGGGGGCACTGGTACGAGCAGTACTTC | CASSSPTSTDRGHWYEQYF
TRBJ2-5 | 18 | TRBV9 | . | TRBD2 | TGTGCCAGCAGCGTAGAACTAGCGGGAGGAGCCACCCAAGAGACCCAGTACTTC | CASSVELAGGATQETQYF
TRBJ1-1 | 16 | TRBV5-6 | . | . | TGTGCCAGCAGCTTGGTAGGCTTAGGTGGAGACACTGAAGCTTTCTTT | CASSLVGLGGDTEAFF
TRBJ2-1 | 16 | TRBV9 | . | TRBD2 | TGTGCCAGCAGCGTAGAGAGCGGGAATCCGTTGAATGAGCAGTTCTTC | CASSVESGNPLNEQFF
TRBJ2-1 | 15 | TRBV2 | . | TRBD1 | TGTGCCAGCAGTGAAGGGTGGGACAGCTACAATGAGCAGTTCTTC | CASSEGWDSYNEQFF
TRBJ2-1 | 18 | TRBV5-1 | . | . | TGCGCCAGCAGCTTGGTTCAGAGTATTAGGCGAGGAGGTAATGAGCAGTTCTTC | CASSLVQSIRRGGNEQFF